The 30 T cell receptor beta chains given below trace back to one sample, sequenced in a study of T cells in localized non-small cell lung cancer. Assay: immunoSEQ multiplex PCR; the TCRdb copy retains only in-frame clones and omits some. The data hold around 140,000 clones, with more than 80% observed a single time. Sample: peripheral blood, taken before any cancer treatment. These receptors all stem from a female donor aged 60 or older with stage I lung adenocarcinoma.

V usage is TRBV2 and J usage is TRBJ2-3; TRBD1 might be the D (6 bases). V lost 5 bases and J lost 6, with 12 bases in between. This CDR3 is 13 amino acids long. Per germline, CDR1 SNHLY and CDR2 FYNNEI. The CDR3 sequence: CASSQGSEDTQYF. The CDR3 DNA reads as TGTGCCAGCAGTCAGGGGTCAGAGGATACGCAGTATTTT.

The chain has TRBV5-1 and TRBJ2-3, with 7 positions matching TRBD2. CDR1 SGHRS and CDR2 YFSETQ come from the germline V gene. The CDR3 has 16 residues. Losses at the gene ends were 0 bases for V and 2 bases for J; bases not matched to a gene: 6. In DNA form, the CDR3 reads TGCGCCAGCAGCTTGGTGGGACTATTAGCCACAGATACGCAGTATTTT. It encodes CASSLVGLLATDTQYF.

About this clone: The same CDR3 also results from other DNA sequences found in this sample. The chain recombines TRBV11-2 with TRBJ2-5; possibly TRBD1 or TRBD2 for D (5 bases each). The CDR3 contains 12 residues. Germline V gene sequence: CDR1 SGHAT, CDR2 FQNNGV. Trimming took off 4 bases at V and 4 bases at J, with 7 bases between the two ends. The CDR3, as DNA: TGTGCCAGCAGCTCGAGGGGAGAGACCCAGTACTTC. Translated, it gives CASSSRGETQYF.

This chain joins TRBV6-5 and TRBJ1-2, with D possibly matching TRBD1 (5 bases). Per the germline V gene, CDR1 is MNHEY and CDR2 is SVGAGI. This CDR3 is 16 amino acids long. The germline V and J ends were trimmed by 2 bases and 4 bases, with 17 bases remaining between them. DNA of the CDR3: TGTGCCAGCAGTTACCAGGGCTTGGGACGGTCCTATGGCTACACCTTC. Amino acid sequence: CASSYQGLGRSYGYTF.

This clone was found a few times. This chain connects TRBV28 to TRBJ1-4, with a weak D call TRBD1 (6 bases). V was trimmed by 1 base and J by 8 bases, leaving 11 bases between them. The germline gives CDR1 MDHEN, CDR2 SYDVKM. The CDR3 covers 14 residues. The CDR3 region has the DNA TGTGCCAGCAGTTTATCGGGGGCGCAGGAAAAACTGTTTTTT. Protein sequence: CASSLSGAQEKLFF.

For the CDR3, the DNA is TGTGCCAGCTCCGAGGGGTACACTGAAGCTTTCTTT. The encoded protein is CASSEGYTEAFF. The chain combines TRBV7-3 with TRBJ1-1; TRBD1 might be the D (5 bases). CDR1 and CDR2 (germline): SGHTA, FQGTGA. V lost 8 bases and J 3 bases, leaving 10 bases between the germline ends. The CDR3 consists of 12 residues.

The chain has TRBV4-2 and TRBJ2-7, with a tentative D call TRBD2 (5 bases). V was clipped by 4 bases and J by 0 bases, with 10 bases between them. CDR1 and CDR2 from the germline V gene are LGHNA and YNFKEQ. CDR3 length equals 14 residues. CDR3 amino acids: CASSPRESSYEQYF. The CDR3 bases are TGTGCCAGCAGCCCCCGGGAAAGCTCCTACGAGCAGTACTTC.

V is TRBV10-2 and J is TRBJ2-2; 7 bases are shared with TRBD2. Germline loops: CDR1 WSHSY, CDR2 SAAADI. With 6 bases clipped from V and 6 bases from J, the junction kept 10 bases outside the gene matches. The CDR3 runs to 15 residues. This CDR3 is CASRGTGTIPGELFF. CDR3 sequence (DNA): TGCGCCAGCAGGGGAACCGGGACTATCCCCGGGGAGCTGTTTTTT.

The chain couples TRBV9 to TRBJ2-6, with 9 bases that match TRBD1. There are 16 residues in the CDR3. Trimming removed 2 bases from V and 3 bases from J; junction bases left unmatched: 3. The germline CDR1 and CDR2 sequences are SGDLS and YYNGEE. The CDR3: CASSVRTGVGANVLTF. In DNA, the CDR3 is TGTGCCAGCAGCGTTAGGACAGGGGTTGGGGCCAACGTCCTGACTTTC.

The chain combines TRBV7-9 with TRBJ1-4; maybe TRBD1 (5 bases). The V end lost 5 bases, the J end lost 4 bases, and 17 bases lay between the germline ends. CDR3 size: 16 residues. From germline, CDR1 is SEHNR and CDR2 FQNEAQ (reference sequence). Here the CDR3 DNA reads TGTGCCAGCAGCCCCGGGACCCAGGGATATAATGAAAAACTGTTTTTT. Translated: CASSPGTQGYNEKLFF.

The rearrangement joins TRBV6-5 to TRBJ2-7; TRBD2 matches 9 bases. The J segment lost 7 bases and the V segment lost 6 bases, leaving 4 bases of the junction unmatched. Germline CDR1 reads MNHEY; CDR2 reads SVGAGI. This CDR3 is 12 amino acids long. The CDR3: CASRGLAGEQYF. DNA for the CDR3: TGTGCCAGCAGGGGGCTAGCGGGGGAGCAGTACTTC.

V and J are TRBV25-1 and TRBJ1-3; no clear D. The CDR3 loop spans 18 amino acids. From germline, CDR1 is MGHDK and CDR2 SYGVNS. V lost 1 base, J lost 4 bases, and 20 bases lay in between. The CDR3 DNA reads as TGTGCCAGCAGTGAATCCCCAGGTTCGGGGAGGAGGGGAAACACCATATATTTT. The encoded protein is CASSESPGSGRRGNTIYF.

V is TRBV5-1 and J is TRBJ2-3, with D possibly being TRBD1 (5 bases). V lost 2 bases and J lost 3, with 10 bases in between. Germline values: CDR1 SGHRS, CDR2 YFSETQ. This CDR3 spans 14 amino acids. This CDR3 reads CASSFRDSTDTQYF. In nucleotides, the CDR3 is TGCGCCAGCAGCTTCAGGGATTCAACAGATACGCAGTATTTT.

V and J are TRBV15 and TRBJ2-5; D is perhaps TRBD2 (6 bases). The CDR3 is 18 residues long. Germline CDR1 is LNHNV and CDR2 is YYDKDF (reference sequence). V was cut by 0 bases and J by 2 bases, with 19 bases left in between. The CDR3 loop is CATSRDSPEEGRQETQYF. CDR3 nucleotides: TGTGCCACCAGCAGAGATTCCCCCGAGGAGGGGAGACAAGAGACCCAGTACTTC.

The J gene is TRBJ2-7, the V gene TRBV11-3, with D hard to call. This CDR3 is 14 amino acids long. V was pared by 8 bases and J by 7 bases, with 21 bases between. Germline CDR1 is SGHNT and CDR2 is YENEEA. CDR3 coding DNA: TGTGCCAGCTCTTCCTCGTTGGGGTTTGGAGAGCAGTACTTC. It specifies CASSSSLGFGEQYF.

V and J are TRBV6-5 and TRBJ2-5; the D gene is possibly TRBD2 (5 bases). The CDR3 loop spans 13 amino acids. Trimming stripped 0 bases from V and 5 bases from J, with 7 bases between. Germline lookup yields CDR1 MNHEY and CDR2 SVGAGI. In nucleotides, the CDR3 is TGTGCCAGCAGTTACTCGTTAGCGGAGACCCAGTACTTC. It specifies CASSYSLAETQYF.

The V gene is TRBV6-5, the J gene TRBJ2-5; D is undetermined. This CDR3 has 14 residues. Germline V CDR1 and CDR2: MNHEY, SVGAGI. The V end was cut by 3 bases, the J end by 1 base, with 9 bases between. CDR3 amino acids: CASSYLQTQETQYF. CDR3 coding DNA: TGTGCCAGCAGTTATCTCCAAACCCAAGAGACCCAGTACTTC.

This clone was recorded once. The chain uses TRBV2 and TRBJ1-4; D possibly corresponds to TRBD1 (6 bases). The CDR3 spans 15 residues. CDR1 and CDR2 (germline): SNHLY, FYNNEI. Between the trimmed V and J ends, which lost 5 bases and 8 bases, there was a span of 18 bases. The CDR3 bases are TGTGCCAGCAGTTCGAGACAGGCTAAGGGCGAAAAACTGTTTTTT. Translating gives CASSSRQAKGEKLFF.

This chain links TRBV7-9 with TRBJ2-3, with 7 bases identical to TRBD1. This CDR3 has 14 residues. Trimming took 5 bases from V and 6 from J; bases not matched to a gene: 8. The germline V gene encodes CDR1 SEHNR and CDR2 FQNEAQ (reference sequence). CDR3 region: CASSLTGSVDTQYF. CDR3 DNA: TGTGCCAGCAGCCTGACAGGGAGTGTCGATACGCAGTATTTT. The full variable domain, its missing parts supplied by reference TRBV7-9 and TRBJ2-3, is DTGVSQNPRHKITKRGQNVTFRCDPISEHNRLYWYRQTLGQGPEFLTYFQNEAQLEKSRLLSDRFSAERPKGSFSTLEIQRTEQGDSAMYLCASSLTGSVDTQYFGPGTRLTVL.

This clone showed up just a few times. This chain uses TRBV14 with TRBJ1-4; D is perhaps TRBD1 (6 bases). Trimming removed 0 bases from V and 6 bases from J, with 14 bases in between. Looked up from germline, CDR1 is SGHDN and CDR2 is FVKESK. The CDR3 spans 16 residues. The CDR3 spells CASSQETGTFDEKLFF. Here the CDR3 DNA reads TGTGCCAGCAGCCAAGAAACCGGGACATTCGATGAAAAACTGTTTTTT.

The CDR3 spells CASFLGASGAAYEQYF. CDR3 nucleotides: TGCGCCAGCTTCCTTGGGGCTAGCGGGGCCGCCTACGAGCAGTACTTC. This sequence joins TRBV5-1 and TRBJ2-7; TRBD2 aligns across 9 bases. This CDR3 contains 16 residues. Germline CDR1 is SGHRS and CDR2 is YFSETQ. Losses at the gene ends were 7 bases for V and 2 bases for J; bases not matched to a gene: 13.

This chain connects TRBV6-1 to TRBJ2-5; D may be TRBD1 (5 bases). Germline values: CDR1 MNHNS, CDR2 SASEGT. Trimming took off 3 bases at V and 5 bases at J, with 7 bases between the two ends. CDR3 length: 12 amino acids. CDR3 bases: TGTGCCAGCAGTGACAGGGTGGAGACCCAGTACTTC. The encoded protein is CASSDRVETQYF.

The chain couples TRBV10-3 to TRBJ2-3; possible D gene TRBD2, 5 bases. The CDR3 consists of 14 residues. The ends were cut back, 7 bases at V and 3 bases at J, with 14 bases in the middle. Germline V CDR1 and CDR2: ENHRY, SYGVKD. In DNA, the CDR3 is TGTGCCATCACGTCGAGGGAAGGAACAGATACGCAGTATTTT. Translating gives CAITSREGTDTQYF.

This clone was counted between two and nine times. J is TRBJ2-4 and V is TRBV5-4; tentatively, D is TRBD1 (6 bases). Trimming shortened V by 4 bases and J by 0 bases, and 17 bases separated the two germline ends. Germline V lookup: CDR1 SGHNT, CDR2 YYREEE (reference sequence). The CDR3 has 17 residues. The CDR3 bases are TGTGCCAGCAGCACGAATACAGGGTCATTAGCCAAAAACATTCAGTACTTC. As protein: CASSTNTGSLAKNIQYF. Full variable domain (missing parts from reference TRBV5-4 and TRBJ2-4): ETGVTQSPTHLIKTRGQQVTLRCSSQSGHNTVSWYQQALGQGPQFIFQYYREEENGRGNFPPRFSGLQFPNYSSELNVNALELDDSALYLCASSTNTGSLAKNIQYFGAGTRLSVL.

This clone has a single count. The gene calls are TRBV10-3 and TRBJ2-3; 7 positions match TRBD1. Germline trimming cut 3 bases from V and 0 bases from J; bases unmatched to any gene: 6. The V gene's germline CDR1 is ENHRY and CDR2 SYGVKD. This CDR3 contains 16 residues. The CDR3 region has the DNA TGTGCCATCAGTGACGTGACAGGGTGGAGCACAGATACGCAGTATTTT. Its translation is CAISDVTGWSTDTQYF.

The chain is built from TRBV5-1 and TRBJ2-1; D is possibly TRBD1 (5 bases). This CDR3 is 14 amino acids long. V lost 4 bases, J lost 4 bases, and 12 bases lay in between. Germline CDR1 and CDR2: SGHRS and YFSETQ. The DNA for the CDR3 is TGCGCCAGCAGCGAAGGACAAGTATACAATGAGCAGTTCTTC. Translating gives CASSEGQVYNEQFF.

This CDR3 reads CASSLAGQLTDTQYF. For the CDR3, the DNA is TGTGCCAGCAGCTTAGCGGGACAGCTCACAGATACGCAGTATTTT. This chain uses TRBV11-2 with TRBJ2-3, with 7 bases fitting TRBD1. The CDR3 totals 15 residues. The trim removed 1 base at V and 2 bases at J, leaving 3 bases unmatched. Germline CDR1 SGHAT, CDR2 FQNNGV.

This rearrangement joins TRBV28 to TRBJ2-1; D gene unclear. The V gene's germline CDR1 is MDHEN and CDR2 SYDVKM. Trimming removed 6 bases at V and 2 bases at J, with 17 bases between. The CDR3 has 16 residues. The chain's CDR3 is CASSTSTAETYNEQFF. CDR3 DNA sequence: TGTGCCAGCAGCACATCCACTGCGGAGACCTACAATGAGCAGTTCTTC.

The V call is TRBV6-5, the J call TRBJ1-2; D remains ambiguous. This CDR3 has 13 amino acids. Germline loops: CDR1 MNHEY, CDR2 SVGAGI. Trimming pared 5 bases from V and 6 bases from J, leaving 13 bases between. The CDR3 region has the DNA TGTGCCAGCAGTCGGTCCCTCTTGGATGGCTACACCTTC. The encoded protein is CASSRSLLDGYTF.

The genes are TRBV11-2 and TRBJ2-3, with D perhaps matching TRBD2 (5 bases). The ends were cut back, 5 bases at V and 0 bases at J, with 9 bases in the middle. CDR3 length equals 14 residues. Germline V gene lookup returns CDR1 SGHAT and CDR2 FQNNGV. CDR3 sequence: CASSAAVSTDTQYF. The CDR3 DNA reads TGTGCCAGCAGCGCAGCGGTAAGCACAGATACGCAGTATTTT. Filled out from reference TRBV11-2 and TRBJ2-3, the complete variable domain reads EAGVAQSPRYKIIEKRQSVAFWCNPISGHATLYWYQQILGQGPKLLIQFQNNGVVDDSQLPKDRFSAERLKGVDSTLKIQPAKLEDSAVYLCASSAAVSTDTQYFGPGTRLTVL.